This TCR beta chain was found in a study of CD8+CD57+ T cells in acquired aplastic anemia (dated by TCRdb to 2017 to 2018). Background on the whole study: A mean of approximately 3 ug of DNA, ranging from about 0.17 to 30 ug, was extracted from sorted CD4+ and CD8+ cells. CD8+CD57+ expansion was defined as a frequency above the mean frequency observed in healthy subjects.

Patients chosen for sequencing had shown expansion of CD8+CD57+ cells by flow cytometry. All patients had severe acquired aplastic anemia diagnosed by International Study of Aplastic Anemia and Agranulocytosis and Camitta criteria. No therapy had been received by the patients at the time of blood sampling. In the study, sorted CD4+ and CD8+ blood T cells from patients with severe aplastic anemia and from healthy subjects underwent deep sequencing of TCR repertoires. Patients were enrolled under clinicaltrials.gov protocols 00001620, 01623167, 00001397, 00071045, 00081523 and 00961064 in the USA. Ficoll-Paque density gradient centrifugation was used to isolate peripheral blood mononuclear cells. Before DNA extraction, CD4+ and CD8+ T cells were sorted by FACS or by magnetic beads. Concerning this clonotype: Its antigen is unknown. One end of the junction varies from germline; a read error may be responsible.

Points the paper makes about the study in general: Although roughly 30 CD8+ CDR3 sequences were shared by patients and controls, these sequences appeared highly expressed in patients and within the immunodominant clones of patients. Between patients and healthy controls, no significant difference in CD8+ Simpson's diversity was found (P=0.060).

The CDR3 sequence holds 17 residues, the cysteine and phenylalanine included. Only CDR3 DNA is held: 51 bases, read in frame from base 1. TCR beta VDJ combination and CDR3 sequence profiling used genomic DNA as the template. TCR repertoire sequencing was run on an Illumina HiSeq 2000. Under the source paper's analysis protocol: Repertoires were assessed using TRBV/TRBJ rearrangement plots, CDR3 size and DJ length profiles, and Simpson's diversity index. The immunodominant clone was defined as the most abundant DNA sequence in deep sequencing data. CDR3 amino acid sequences were screened for sharing across subjects and were compared with published repertoires and the VDJdb database. TCRdb reprocessing: public reads trimmed at Q25 with fastp, clones called with MiXCR, in-frame beta chains kept. Each record represents a unique CDR3 protein, reported with the most common genes and DNA among its rows. These V and J calls are TCRdb output, not the study's own analysis. This sample comprises under 200,000 distinct CDR3 sequences, around 47% of them detected only once. The ten largest clones capture 8% to 10% of the sample.

Sequencing was performed on sorted CD4+, CD8+, or CD8+CD57+ T cells (not recorded which) from PBMCs. The chain was built from TRBV12-3 or TRBV12-4 and TRBJ2-1, with 10 bases aligning to TRBD2. This TCR was recovered from a human donor with aplastic anemia. The nucleotide sequence is given as TGTGCCAGCAGCCGATCGGGGGGGACTAGCGCGTACAATGAGCGGTTCTTC. The encoded protein is CASSRSGGTSAYNERFF.